This T cell receptor (beta chain) was sequenced for a study of blood T cells in healthy people across ages. PCR was performed a second time for 7 to 11 cycles using a sample-barcoded 5' primer and a J-beta primer mix. TCRdb processed the 5' RACE reads anew with MiXCR; each CDR3 protein has one entry. The table has some 560,000 distinct CDR3 sequences, over 25% seen once. This sample also appeared in a second study, on T cells of mothers and their children. That study reports: Slightly higher overlap, not significant, was seen in related mother-child pairs than in unrelated pairs.

This TCR came from a boy aged 2 to 9 in good health. Specimen: blood.

The CDR3 region has the DNA TGTGCCAGCACTAGCTACACCGGGGAGCTGTTTTTT. Protein product: CASTSYTGELFF. This chain connects TRBV12-3 or TRBV12-4 to TRBJ2-2, with D tentatively TRBD2 (5 bases). With 7 bases removed from V and 3 bases from J, the gap between germline ends came to 6 bases. There are 12 residues in the CDR3.